This paragraph covers one T cell receptor beta chain sequence. The antigen is not known. Donors each gave approximately 2.5 ml of blood. Whole-blood total RNA was extracted without T cell sorting. The data belong to a study of monozygotic twins with inflammatory bowel disease. Overall study results and limits: A single strong IBD-associated signal or clonotype was not supported by the findings. Concordance status among twins (concordant versus discordant) showed no link to repertoire similarity, possibly from limited power.

With the 5' RACE reads reprocessed, TCRdb shows one record per CDR3 protein and no DNA. The data show about 450,000 distinct CDR3 sequences, and the top ten clones hold 2% to 3%. This CDR3 comprises 15 residues. Germline V gives CDR1 SGHRS, CDR2 YFSETQ. The sequenced sample was blood. The TCR sequence derives from a human donor with ulcerative colitis or Crohn's disease, or a healthy co-twin of an affected twin (not recorded which). V is TRBV5-1 and J is TRBJ1-1; TCRdb's D gene call, TRBD1, goes unchecked for lack of DNA. CDR3 loop: CASSPVSLGFTEAFF.